A selection of T cell receptor beta chains follows, all from one sample in a study of early T cells in non-severe SARS-CoV-2 infection. One entry per CDR3 protein results from TCRdb running MiXCR on the 5' RACE reads. The table records some 77,000 distinct CDR3 sequences, 9.5% to 15% of them present only once. Sequenced here: whole blood, sampled at baseline. Receptors originate from an adult who was a healthcare worker with PCR-confirmed SARS-CoV-2 infection or an uninfected control (not recorded which). The donor label of this sample is uncertain. Each CDR3 is given with its conserved first and last residue. Fields, in order: V gene, D gene, J gene, CDR3 protein. The D gene is left open where the match is weak.

V gene: TRBV3-1
D gene: NA
J gene: TRBJ2-3
CDR3 protein: CASTGSGPDTQYF

V gene: TRBV7-3
D gene: TRBD1
J gene: TRBJ2-1
CDR3 protein: CASSLGTGDNEQFF

V gene: TRBV18
D gene: NA
J gene: TRBJ1-1
CDR3 protein: CASSPSDSLNTEAFF

V gene: TRBV7-2
D gene: NA
J gene: TRBJ1-1
CDR3 protein: CASSGTDRFEAFF

V gene: TRBV3-1
D gene: TRBD1
J gene: TRBJ1-1
CDR3 protein: CASTLGQGTEAFF

V gene: TRBV7-2
D gene: TRBD2
J gene: TRBJ2-2
CDR3 protein: CASSPTSGTGELFF

V gene: TRBV5-1
D gene: NA
J gene: TRBJ1-6
CDR3 protein: CASSTGRDLHF

V gene: TRBV30
D gene: NA
J gene: TRBJ1-2
CDR3 protein: CAWKVGQWSYTF

V gene: TRBV7-8
D gene: NA
J gene: TRBJ1-2
CDR3 protein: CASSLRGPTNYGYTF

V gene: TRBV18
D gene: NA
J gene: TRBJ2-7
CDR3 protein: CASSPGRGGYEQYF

V gene: TRBV5-6
D gene: NA
J gene: TRBJ2-3
CDR3 protein: CASSLGYLDTQYF

V gene: TRBV12-3/TRBV12-4
D gene: NA
J gene: TRBJ2-2
CDR3 protein: CASSLRVDAGELFF

V gene: TRBV28
D gene: TRBD1
J gene: TRBJ2-7
CDR3 protein: CASSKSGTGATEQYF